A single sample is the source of the 13 T cell receptor beta chains below, sequenced in a study of cytomegalovirus exposure and HLA in healthy donors. Generated by immunoSEQ multiplex PCR, the TCRdb table keeps only in-frame clones and is missing some. The repertoire holds 68,000 or so clones, roughly 95% seen once, with 2% to 2.5% in the top ten. The sequenced sample consisted of PBMCs. Source of these receptors: a man aged 18-30 years in good health and CMV-seronegative.

The chain is built from TRBV9 and TRBJ2-1, with 8 nucleotides matching TRBD1. The CDR3 contains 15 residues. The V gene's germline CDR1 is SGDLS and CDR2 YYNGEE. J was trimmed by 0 bases and V by 6 bases; bases with no gene match: 5. The chain's CDR3 is CASTPGGDSYNEQFF. CDR3 nucleotide sequence: TGTGCCAGCACCCCAGGGGGCGACTCCTACAATGAGCAGTTCTTC.

The rearrangement joins TRBV5-4 to TRBJ1-1; no firm D call. CDR1 and CDR2 (germline): SGHNT, YYREEE (reference sequence). With 2 bases removed from V and 6 bases from J, the gap between germline ends came to 8 bases. CDR3 length equals 12 residues. This CDR3 reads CASSFGPAEAFF. The CDR3 DNA reads as TGTGCCAGCAGCTTTGGGCCAGCTGAAGCTTTCTTT. Full variable domain (remainder filled in from reference TRBV5-4 and TRBJ1-1): ETGVTQSPTHLIKTRGQQVTLRCSSQSGHNTVSWYQQALGQGPQFIFQYYREEENGRGNFPPRFSGLQFPNYSSELNVNALELDDSALYLCASSFGPAEAFFGQGTRLTVV.

The rearrangement links TRBV7-9 to TRBJ2-1; 9 bases fit TRBD1. Germline loops: CDR1 SEHNR, CDR2 FQNEAQ (reference sequence). The CDR3 spans 17 residues. V trimming: 2 bases; J trimming: 6 bases; junction bases outside the gene matches: 11. For the CDR3, the DNA is TGTGCCAGCAGCTTAAGTACGACAGGGGGAGATGGCAATGAGCAGTTCTTC. Its protein is CASSLSTTGGDGNEQFF.

This chain joins TRBV27 and TRBJ1-2; 7 nucleotides align to TRBD1. Per germline, CDR1 MNHEY and CDR2 SMNVEV (reference sequence). J lost 8 bases, V lost 0 bases, and 9 bases had no gene match. There are 15 residues in the CDR3. The CDR3 nucleotides read TGTGCCAGCAGTTTATCGTGGCGGGACAGCCTGGGCTACACCTTC. Its translation is CASSLSWRDSLGYTF.

The V call is TRBV30, the J call TRBJ2-1; D unresolved. Trimming shortened V by 2 bases and J by 4 bases, and 12 bases separated the two germline ends. Germline CDR1 and CDR2: GTSNPN and SVGIG (reference sequence). The CDR3 contains 14 residues. CDR3 sequence reads: CAWSNSRSYNEQFF. CDR3 bases: TGTGCCTGGAGTAACTCGCGTAGTTACAATGAGCAGTTCTTC.

This clone was seen once. V gene TRBV19 combines with J gene TRBJ1-4; D is unclear. The CDR3 contains 17 residues. V gave up 0 bases and J gave up 8 bases, with 19 bases separating them. Germline CDR1 LNHDA, CDR2 SQIVND (reference sequence). The CDR3 coding sequence is TGTGCCAGTAGTATAGATCCGGCAGTTCCCGCGAGGGAAAAACTGTTTTTT. Translation: CASSIDPAVPAREKLFF. Based on the CDR3 plus reference TRBV19 and TRBJ1-4, the full variable domain is DGGITQSPKYLFRKEGQNVTLSCEQNLNHDAMYWYRQDPGQGLRLIYYSQIVNDFQKGDIAEGYSVSREKKESFPLTVTSAQKNPTAFYLCASSIDPAVPAREKLFFGSGTQLSVL.

The chain carries TRBV2 and TRBJ1-2; D remains ambiguous. The CDR3 runs to 13 residues. The V gene's germline CDR1 is SNHLY and CDR2 FYNNEI. Trimming left V 10 bases short and J 1 base short, with 13 bases between. DNA for the CDR3: TGTGCCATCCAATACAACTATAACTATGGCTACACCTTC. Its translation is CAIQYNYNYGYTF.

J is TRBJ2-3 and V is TRBV18, with 11 bases identical to TRBD2. Germline trimming cut 3 bases from V and 4 bases from J; bases unmatched to any gene: 12. CDR3 size: 18 residues. Germline V gene sequence: CDR1 KGHSH, CDR2 LQKENI. The CDR3 protein is CASSPGLAGGSKPDTQYF. The CDR3 DNA sequence: TGTGCCAGCTCACCTGGGCTAGCGGGAGGTTCGAAGCCAGATACGCAGTATTTT.

The rearrangement links TRBV6-1 to TRBJ1-2, with TRBD1 identical over 11 bases. The CDR3 runs to 15 residues. The germline V gene has CDR1 MNHNS and CDR2 SASEGT. The J segment lost 6 bases and the V segment lost 5 bases, leaving 8 bases of the junction unmatched. CDR3 loop: CASSLRTGGEDGYTF. The CDR3 DNA reads as TGTGCCAGCAGTCTCCGGACAGGGGGCGAGGATGGCTACACCTTC.

The table lists this clone with a count of one. The J gene is TRBJ1-3, the V gene TRBV7-9; no clear D gene. Trimming pared 5 bases from V and 3 bases from J, leaving 11 bases between. Germline V gene data show CDR1 as SEHNR and CDR2 as FQNEAQ (reference sequence). The CDR3 runs to 14 residues. CDR3 region: CASSPPSNGNTIYF. The CDR3 DNA sequence: TGTGCCAGCAGCCCTCCCAGTAATGGAAACACCATATATTTT.

The chain combines TRBV7-8 with TRBJ1-2; D ambiguous. The CDR3 is 16 amino acids. V was pared by 0 bases and J by 1 base, with 12 bases between. CDR1 SGHVS and CDR2 FQNEAQ come from the germline V gene. The CDR3 sequence: CASSLAGSNNNYGYTF. DNA of the CDR3: TGTGCCAGCAGCTTAGCCGGGAGCAATAATAACTATGGCTACACCTTC. Full variable domain (remainder filled in from reference TRBV7-8 and TRBJ1-2): GAGVSQSPRYKVAKRGQDVALRCDPISGHVSLFWYQQALGQGPEFLTYFQNEAQLDKSGLPSDRFFAERPEGSVSTLKIQRTQQEDSAVYLCASSLAGSNNNYGYTFGSGTRLTVV.

V is TRBV27 and J is TRBJ2-1, with D possibly being TRBD2 (7 bases). V was shortened by 4 bases and J by 15 bases, with 19 bases between the two germline ends. Germline assignment: CDR1 MNHEY and CDR2 SMNVEV (reference sequence). The CDR3 runs 13 residues. The CDR3 bases are TGTGCCAGCAGTTCGACCCTCGATAGGGGGGGGTTCTTC. It specifies CASSSTLDRGGFF.

The J gene is TRBJ1-1, the V gene TRBV29-1; 7 bases align to TRBD1. The CDR3 totals 12 residues. The V segment lost 5 bases and the J segment 6 bases; nucleotides outside the gene matches: 6. Germline CDR1 is SQVTM and CDR2 is ANQGSEA. CDR3 protein: CSVTNRGSEAFF. The CDR3 DNA follows: TGCAGCGTTACGAACAGGGGTTCTGAAGCTTTCTTT.